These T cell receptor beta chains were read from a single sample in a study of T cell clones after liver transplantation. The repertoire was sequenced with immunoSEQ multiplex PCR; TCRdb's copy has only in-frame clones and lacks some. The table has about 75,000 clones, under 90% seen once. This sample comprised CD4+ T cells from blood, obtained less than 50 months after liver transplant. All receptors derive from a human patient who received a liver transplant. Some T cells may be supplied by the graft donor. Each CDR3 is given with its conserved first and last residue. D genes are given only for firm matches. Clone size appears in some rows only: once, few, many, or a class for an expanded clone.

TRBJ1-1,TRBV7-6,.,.,CASSLGQGRLAVEAFF,TGTGCCAGCAGCTTAGGGCAGGGCCGATTAGCGGTTGAAGCTTTCTTT
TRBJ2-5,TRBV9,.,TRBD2,CASSYTSGDGETQYF,TGTGCCAGCAGCTATACTAGCGGGGATGGGGAGACCCAGTACTTC
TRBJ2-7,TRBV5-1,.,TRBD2,CASSPGREAYEQYF,TGCGCCAGCAGCCCGGGACGGGAGGCCTACGAGCAGTACTTC
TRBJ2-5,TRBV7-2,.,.,CASSIPVQETQYF,TGTGCCAGCAGTATACCGGTCCAAGAGACCCAGTACTTC
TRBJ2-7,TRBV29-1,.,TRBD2,CSVATSWGGEQYF,TGCAGCGTTGCTACCTCGTGGGGGGGCGAGCAGTACTTC
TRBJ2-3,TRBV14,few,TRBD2,CASSHLTSGGTDTQYF,TGTGCCAGCAGCCATCTGACTAGCGGGGGGACAGATACGCAGTATTTT
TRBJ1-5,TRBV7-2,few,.,CASSRDDGRIGNQPQHF,TGTGCCAGCAGCCGCGACGACGGCCGTATAGGCAATCAGCCCCAGCATTTT
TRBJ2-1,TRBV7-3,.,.,CASSLSGRNEQFF,TGTGCCAGCAGCTTATCGGGGAGGAATGAGCAGTTCTTC
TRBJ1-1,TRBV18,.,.,CASSPELEITEAFF,TGTGCCAGCTCACCAGAACTTGAAATAACTGAAGCTTTCTTT
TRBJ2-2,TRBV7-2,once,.,CASSLQGLTGELFF,TGTGCCAGCAGCTTACAGGGCCTCACCGGGGAGCTGTTTTTT
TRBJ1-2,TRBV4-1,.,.,CASSPTASNYGYTF,TGCGCCAGCAGCCCGACAGCTTCTAACTATGGCTACACCTTC
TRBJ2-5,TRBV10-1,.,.,CASSGPGKKGETQYF,TGCGCCAGCAGTGGTCCAGGGAAAAAGGGAGAGACCCAGTACTTC
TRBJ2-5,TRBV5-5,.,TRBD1,CASSTETGGSRETQYF,TGTGCCAGCAGCACTGAGACAGGGGGCTCAAGAGAGACCCAGTACTTC
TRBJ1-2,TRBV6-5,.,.,CASSPGRLYGYTF,TGTGCCAGCAGTCCGGGGCGGCTCTATGGCTACACCTTC
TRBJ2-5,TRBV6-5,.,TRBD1,CASSYLTGALQETQYF,TGTGCCAGCAGTTACCTCACAGGGGCCCTACAAGAGACCCAGTACTTC
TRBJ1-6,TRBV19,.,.,CASRGGDGENSPLHF,TGTGCCAGTAGGGGAGGGGACGGCGAGAATTCACCCCTCCACTTT
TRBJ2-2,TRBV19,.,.,CASTLTTRGELFF,TGTGCCAGTACCCTCACCACGCGAGGGGAGCTGTTTTTT
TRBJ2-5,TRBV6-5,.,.,CASRLRGGKETQYF,TGTGCCAGCAGACTCAGGGGGGGGAAAGAGACCCAGTACTTC
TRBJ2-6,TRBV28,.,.,CASNGVSGANVLTF,TGTGCCAGCAACGGGGTGTCTGGGGCCAACGTCCTGACTTTC
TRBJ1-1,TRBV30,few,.,CAWRSQLNTEAFF,TGTGCCTGGAGAAGTCAGTTGAACACTGAAGCTTTCTTT
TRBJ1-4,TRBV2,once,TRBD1,CAGQGANEKLFF,TGTGCCGGACAGGGGGCTAATGAAAAACTGTTTTTT
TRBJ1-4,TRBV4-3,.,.,CASSQEWGEAEKLFF,TGCGCCAGCAGCCAAGAATGGGGAGAGGCTGAAAAACTGTTTTTT
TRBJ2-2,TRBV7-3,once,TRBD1,CASSQGTGRGELFF,TGTGCCAGCAGCCAGGGGACAGGGCGAGGGGAGCTGTTTTTT
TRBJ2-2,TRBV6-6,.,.,CASSLGRNTGELFF,TGTGCCAGCAGTTTGGGCCGGAACACCGGGGAGCTGTTTTTT
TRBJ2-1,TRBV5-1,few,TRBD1,CASLSTGNNEQFF,TGCGCCAGCTTATCGACAGGGAACAATGAGCAGTTCTTC
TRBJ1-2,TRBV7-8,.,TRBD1,CASSGTGNGYTF,TGTGCCAGCAGCGGGACAGGGAATGGCTACACCTTC
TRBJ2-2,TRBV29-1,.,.,CSVSPDRNTGELFF,TGCAGCGTTTCTCCTGACAGGAACACCGGGGAGCTGTTTTTT
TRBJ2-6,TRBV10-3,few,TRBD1,CAISPTGTGANVLTF,TGTGCCATCAGCCCGACAGGGACTGGGGCCAACGTCCTGACTTTC
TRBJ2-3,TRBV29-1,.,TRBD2,CSVGLGLAGATDTQYF,TGCAGCGTTGGGTTGGGACTAGCGGGGGCCACAGATACGCAGTATTTT
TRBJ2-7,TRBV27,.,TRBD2,CASSQGKSGRGNEQYF,TGTGCCAGCAGTCAGGGAAAAAGCGGGAGAGGCAACGAGCAGTACTTC
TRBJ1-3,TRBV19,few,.,CASTQSYGDSGNTIYF,TGTGCCAGTACCCAATCTTATGGGGACTCTGGAAACACCATATATTTT
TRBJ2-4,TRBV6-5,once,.,CASSYSRAKNIQYF,TGTGCCAGCAGTTACTCGAGGGCCAAAAACATTCAGTACTTC
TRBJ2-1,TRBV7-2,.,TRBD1,CASSLVGTGATGSEQFF,TGTGCCAGCAGCTTAGTTGGGACAGGGGCAACAGGGAGTGAGCAGTTCTTC
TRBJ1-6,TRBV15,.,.,CATSNLGYNSPLHF,TGTGCCACCAGCAACCTGGGCTATAATTCACCCCTCCACTTT
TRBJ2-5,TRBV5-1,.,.,CASSLVGMQETQYF,TGCGCCAGCAGCTTGGTGGGGATGCAAGAGACCCAGTACTTC
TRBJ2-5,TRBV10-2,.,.,CASIQGRGTGETQYF,TGCGCCAGCATTCAGGGACGGGGAACTGGGGAGACCCAGTACTTC
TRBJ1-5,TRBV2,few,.,CASSEDSFAAQHF,TGTGCCAGCAGTGAGGACAGTTTCGCAGCCCAGCATTTT
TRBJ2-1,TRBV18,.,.,CASSPPSDRSGEQFF,TGTGCCAGCTCACCACCGAGCGACAGGTCGGGGGAGCAGTTCTTC
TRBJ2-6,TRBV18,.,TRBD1,CASSPGQGGSGANVLTF,TGTGCCAGCTCACCCGGACAGGGAGGTTCTGGGGCCAACGTCCTGACTTTC
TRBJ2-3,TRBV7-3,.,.,CASSGSTGDTQYF,TGTGCCAGCAGCGGGTCGACTGGAGATACGCAGTATTTT
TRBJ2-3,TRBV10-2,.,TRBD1,CASCTAQGATDTQYF,TGCGCCAGCTGCACCGCACAGGGGGCCACAGATACGCAGTATTTT
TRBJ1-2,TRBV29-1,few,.,CSVQHYGYTF,TGCAGCGTTCAGCACTATGGCTACACCTTC
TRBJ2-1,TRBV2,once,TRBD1,CASSRDRGNEQFF,TGTGCCAGCTCCCGGGACAGGGGAAATGAGCAGTTCTTC
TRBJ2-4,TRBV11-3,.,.,CASSLARSGTCNIQYF,TGTGCCAGCAGCTTAGCCCGATCCGGGACATGTAACATTCAGTACTTC
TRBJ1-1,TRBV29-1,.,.,CSVDYYTEAFF,TGCAGCGTTGATTACTACACTGAAGCTTTCTTT
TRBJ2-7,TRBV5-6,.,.,CASQGGGGYEQYF,TGTGCCAGCCAGGGGGGCGGGGGATACGAGCAGTACTTC
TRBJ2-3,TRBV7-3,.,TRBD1,CASSLGTGSTDTQYF,TGTGCCAGCAGCTTAGGGACAGGGTCTACAGATACGCAGTATTTT
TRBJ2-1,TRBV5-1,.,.,CASSLSITGLEQFF,TGCGCCAGCAGCTTGTCAATCACAGGGCTCGAGCAGTTCTTC
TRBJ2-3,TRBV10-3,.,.,CAISESTGRSTDTQYF,TGTGCCATCAGTGAGTCGACCGGGAGAAGCACAGATACGCAGTATTTT
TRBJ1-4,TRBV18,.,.,CASSPIPTTNEKLFF,TGTGCCAGCTCACCTATTCCCACAACTAATGAAAAACTGTTTTTT
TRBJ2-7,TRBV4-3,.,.,CASSQSQSYEQYF,TGCGCCAGCAGCCAAAGTCAATCCTACGAGCAGTACTTC
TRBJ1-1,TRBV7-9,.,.,CASSATGNTEAFF,TGTGCCAGCAGCGCTACAGGGAACACTGAAGCTTTCTTT
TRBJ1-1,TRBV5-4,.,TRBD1,CASGPFVEGGETFF,TGTGCCAGCGGGCCTTTTGTTGAAGGGGGCGAAACTTTCTTT
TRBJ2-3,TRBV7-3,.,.,CASSPTSTDTQYF,TGTGCCAGCAGCCCAACTAGCACAGATACGCAGTATTTT
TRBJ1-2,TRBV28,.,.,CASSLLQETLGYGYTF,TGTGCCAGCAGTTTGCTACAGGAAACCCTGGGCTATGGCTACACCTTC
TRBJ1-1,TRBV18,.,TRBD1,CASSPGQGAVEAFF,TGTGCCAGCTCACCGGGACAGGGGGCCGTTGAAGCTTTCTTT
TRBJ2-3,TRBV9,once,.,CASSVTRSTDTQYF,TGTGCCAGCAGCGTAACCAGGTCTACAGATACGCAGTATTTT